A single sample gave rise to the 27 T cell receptor beta chains below, sequenced in a study of T cell changes during pregnancy in multiple sclerosis (dated by TCRdb to the late 2010s). Library construction relied on the immunoSEQ multiplex PCR assay. The table was pulled from immuneACCESS by TCRdb, which kept in-frame rearrangements only. Such tables lose some clones; where checked, under half of the loss comes from unresolved V genes, and the rest has no known cause. The sample table shows more than 45,000 clones, and around 90% are seen once. In total, the top ten clones hold about 0.24% of the sample. Sequencing used CD4+ T cells from peripheral blood mononuclear cells, obtained in the second trimester of pregnancy. The receptors stem from a female donor with multiple sclerosis, enrolled in a pregnancy study.

The chain combines TRBV5-1 with TRBJ1-2, with 9 bases fitting TRBD1. The CDR3 extends over 15 amino acids. With V trimmed by 1 base and J by 5 bases, 6 bases remained unmatched. CDR1 is SGHRS and CDR2 is YFSETQ in the germline V gene. Written as DNA, the CDR3 is TGCGCCAGCAGCTTGCAGAGACAGGGGGAGTATGGCTACACCTTC. This gives the protein CASSLQRQGEYGYTF.

The chain is built from TRBV5-1 and TRBJ1-5; D gene ambiguous. The CDR3 is 14 amino acids. CDR1 and CDR2 (germline): SGHRS, YFSETQ. V lost 0 bases and J 3 bases, leaving 7 bases between the germline ends. CDR3 DNA sequence: TGCGCCAGCAGCTTGGGAACAATCAATCAGCCCCAGCATTTT. Translated: CASSLGTINQPQHF.

This chain joins TRBV11-3 and TRBJ2-3, with a possible D match to TRBD1 (5 bases). This CDR3 contains 14 residues. The V gene lost 4 bases and the J gene lost 2 bases, with 10 bases spanning the gap. The germline gives CDR1 SGHNT, CDR2 YENEEA. The CDR3 nucleotides are TGTGCCAGCAGCTACGCAGGGAACACAGATACGCAGTATTTT. Translated, it gives CASSYAGNTDTQYF.

There are a few counts of this clone. The chain recombines TRBV19 with TRBJ1-4; possibly TRBD1 for D (6 bases). The CDR3 runs to 17 residues. V dropped 3 bases and J dropped 7 bases, with 21 bases sitting between them. Germline V lookup: CDR1 LNHDA, CDR2 SQIVND (reference sequence). CDR3 sequence: CASSILDTYRVREKLFF. The CDR3 DNA reads TGTGCCAGTAGTATCCTGGATACTTACAGGGTGCGTGAAAAACTGTTTTTT.

V and J are TRBV9 and TRBJ2-3; 10 bases align to TRBD2. Losses at the gene ends were 0 bases for V and 4 bases for J; bases not matched to a gene: 14. CDR1 and CDR2 (germline): SGDLS, YYNGEE. This CDR3 is 19 amino acids long. The CDR3 reads CASSVAQGQASGGADTQYF. Here the CDR3 DNA reads TGTGCCAGCAGCGTAGCCCAGGGACAGGCTAGCGGGGGAGCAGATACGCAGTATTTT.

This clone was counted a single time. J is TRBJ2-3 and V is TRBV7-9; TRBD2 agrees at 13 bases. V dropped 5 bases and J dropped 6; count of bases not matched to a gene: 8. The CDR3 spans 16 residues. Germline lookup yields CDR1 SEHNR and CDR2 FQNEAQ (reference sequence). As DNA, the CDR3 is TGTGCCAGCAGCCTCACTAGCGGGGGGGCTGGTGATACGCAGTATTTT. This codes for CASSLTSGGAGDTQYF. Full variable domain (outside the CDR3, taken from reference TRBV7-9 and TRBJ2-3): DTGVSQNPRHKITKRGQNVTFRCDPISEHNRLYWYRQTLGQGPEFLTYFQNEAQLEKSRLLSDRFSAERPKGSFSTLEIQRTEQGDSAMYLCASSLTSGGAGDTQYFGPGTRLTVL.

This chain uses TRBV18 with TRBJ1-4, with D unresolved. This CDR3 is 15 amino acids long. Germline V gene data show CDR1 as KGHSH and CDR2 as LQKENI. Deletions cut 1 base from V and 0 bases from J, with 6 bases between. CDR3 region: CASSPRQTTNEKLFF. The CDR3, as DNA: TGTGCCAGCTCACCACGGCAAACAACTAATGAAAAACTGTTTTTT.

The CDR3 DNA reads TGTGCCAGCAGCCTCGATTGGGGCGAAGGACAGCCCCAGCATTTT. It yields the protein CASSLDWGEGQPQHF. The chain uses TRBV7-2 and TRBJ1-5; weak D call: TRBD1 (5 bases). The CDR3 has 15 amino acids. V lost 5 bases and J lost 7, with 18 bases in between. CDR1 SGHTA and CDR2 FQGNSA come from the germline V gene.

This clone has only a few counts. This chain joins TRBV5-1 and TRBJ1-1, with 7 bases matching TRBD1. Losses at the gene ends were 3 bases for V and 3 bases for J; bases not matched to a gene: 8. Per germline, CDR1 SGHRS and CDR2 YFSETQ. The CDR3 consists of 15 residues. CDR3 nucleotides: TGCGCCAGCAGCTGGGGAGACAGGGTGGACACTGAAGCTTTCTTT. Its protein product is CASSWGDRVDTEAFF.

Only one count was recorded for this clone. The chain couples TRBV30 to TRBJ1-4; TRBD1 aligns across 8 bases. CDR3 length: 13 residues. V trimming: 5 bases; J trimming: 7 bases; junction bases outside the gene matches: 6. Germline CDR1 and CDR2: GTSNPN and SVGIG (reference sequence). As DNA, the CDR3 is TGTGCCTGGGTCGGACAGGGCGGTGAAAAACTGTTTTTT. Translated, it gives CAWVGQGGEKLFF. The whole variable domain, filled in from reference TRBV30 and TRBJ1-4, reads SQTIHQWPATLVQPVGSPLSLECTVEGTSNPNLYWYRQAAGRGLQLLFYSVGIGQISSEVPQNLSASRPQDRQFILSSKKLLLSDSGFYLCAWVGQGGEKLFFGSGTQLSVL.

V and J are TRBV6-1 and TRBJ2-7; 8 bases fit TRBD2. Losses at the gene ends were 4 bases for V and 7 bases for J; bases not matched to a gene: 9. The CDR3 runs 14 residues. Germline V CDR1 and CDR2: MNHNS, SASEGT. This CDR3 reads CASSVLAARHEQYF. The DNA of the CDR3 is TGTGCCAGCAGTGTACTAGCGGCAAGGCATGAGCAGTACTTC.

The chain joins TRBV4-1 to TRBJ1-1; perhaps TRBD1 as D (6 bases). This CDR3 is built from 18 residues. V lost 5 bases to trimming and J lost 1 base, with 23 bases between them. CDR1 MGHRA and CDR2 YSYEKL come from the germline V gene. CDR3 nucleotides: TGCGCCAGCAGCAACCTTGTCTTTTCTCGGGACAAGAACACTGAAGCTTTCTTT. Protein product: CASSNLVFSRDKNTEAFF.

The V gene is TRBV10-2, the J gene TRBJ2-2; D ambiguous. V dropped 0 bases and J dropped 9 bases, with 8 bases sitting between them. The CDR3 runs 13 residues. The V gene's germline CDR1 is WSHSY and CDR2 SAAADI. CDR3 loop: CASSESNLRELFF. For the CDR3, the DNA is TGCGCCAGCAGTGAGTCGAATCTACGGGAGCTGTTTTTT.

This chain joins TRBV13 and TRBJ1-3; 7 bases align to TRBD1. The CDR3 totals 14 residues. V lost 5 bases to trimming and J lost 4 bases; unmatched junction nucleotides: 5. The V gene's germline CDR1 is PRHDT and CDR2 FYEKMQ (reference sequence). This CDR3 reads CASSAGQPGNTIYF. CDR3 coding DNA: TGTGCCAGCAGCGCGGGACAGCCAGGAAACACCATATATTTT. The entire variable domain, with the rest obtained from reference TRBV13 and TRBJ1-3, is as follows: AAGVIQSPRHLIKEKRETATLKCYPIPRHDTVYWYQQGPGQDPQFLISFYEKMQSDKGSIPDRFSAQQFSDYHSELNMSSLELGDSALYFCASSAGQPGNTIYFGEGSWLTVV.

This chain links TRBV5-1 with TRBJ1-1; 8 bases are shared with TRBD1. The CDR3 runs to 14 residues. V trimming: 3 bases; J trimming: 5 bases; junction bases outside the gene matches: 6. Germline V gene sequence: CDR1 SGHRS, CDR2 YFSETQ. CDR3 sequence reads: CASSWGTGGTEAFF. The DNA for the CDR3 is TGCGCCAGCAGCTGGGGGACAGGAGGGACTGAAGCTTTCTTT.

The chain carries TRBV5-1 and TRBJ2-7, with TRBD2 matching over 10 bases. J gave up 3 bases and V 1 base, and 7 bases lay outside the gene matches. Looked up from germline, CDR1 is SGHRS and CDR2 is YFSETQ. The CDR3 contains 16 residues. The CDR3 DNA follows: TGCGCCAGCAGCTTGTCCAGCCTAGCGGGGGTCTACGAGCAGTACTTC. This gives the protein CASSLSSLAGVYEQYF.

This rearrangement joins TRBV5-4 to TRBJ1-2; D not certain. Germline CDR1 SGHNT, CDR2 YYREEE (reference sequence). The CDR3 length is 9 residues. V shed 10 bases and J shed 7 bases, with 8 bases lying between them. The DNA for the CDR3 is TGTGCCGCCGGAGGTGGCTACACCTTC. It codes for CAAGGGYTF.

The chain uses TRBV4-1 and TRBJ2-5; 8 bases line up with TRBD1. Germline V gene lookup returns CDR1 MGHRA and CDR2 YSYEKL. The CDR3 is made up of 18 amino acids. V dropped 3 bases and J dropped 0; count of bases not matched to a gene: 12. The CDR3 protein is CASSHPKGQVKNQETQYF. The CDR3 DNA reads TGCGCCAGCAGCCACCCCAAGGGACAGGTGAAAAACCAAGAGACCCAGTACTTC.

This chain uses TRBV5-1 with TRBJ1-1; unclear D gene. The CDR3 is 14 residues long. Trimming shortened V by 4 bases and J by 3 bases, and 13 bases separated the two germline ends. Germline V CDR1 and CDR2: SGHRS, YFSETQ. The CDR3 protein is CASSPGSWDTEAFF. CDR3 in DNA: TGCGCCAGCAGCCCGGGGTCGTGGGACACTGAAGCTTTCTTT.

This chain uses TRBV9 with TRBJ2-3; no clear D. This CDR3 contains 13 residues. The V and J ends lost 0 bases and 1 base respectively, with 3 bases between them. CDR1 and CDR2 from the germline V gene are SGDLS and YYNGEE. The CDR3 nucleotides are TGTGCCAGCAGCGTAGCGGGCACAGATACGCAGTATTTT. It specifies CASSVAGTDTQYF.

V and J are TRBV19 and TRBJ1-5; possible D gene TRBD1, 5 bases. V lost 6 bases, J lost 3 bases, and 12 bases lay in between. Germline V gene sequence: CDR1 LNHDA, CDR2 SQIVND (reference sequence). The CDR3 covers 14 residues. The CDR3 sequence is CASRETGINQPQHF. CDR3 nucleotide sequence: TGTGCCAGTAGGGAAACAGGAATCAATCAGCCCCAGCATTTT.

The chain combines TRBV11-2 with TRBJ2-2; TRBD1 agrees at 12 bases. CDR3 length equals 17 residues. CDR1 is SGHAT, CDR2 FQNNGV, per germline. Trimming took 3 bases from V and 6 from J; bases not matched to a gene: 8. CDR3 nucleotides: TGTGCCAGCAGCTTTTACCGGGACAGGGGGCTGTCCGGGGAGCTGTTTTTT. It encodes CASSFYRDRGLSGELFF.

The chain uses TRBV18 and TRBJ2-7, with TRBD2 identical over 12 bases. The CDR3 has 16 amino acids. The V gene's germline CDR1 is KGHSH and CDR2 LQKENI. The J segment lost 6 bases and the V segment lost 2 bases, leaving 8 bases of the junction unmatched. The chain's CDR3 is CASSPELAGGPGEQYF. CDR3 bases: TGTGCCAGCTCACCAGAGCTAGCGGGGGGGCCTGGCGAGCAGTACTTC.

The V call is TRBV29-1, the J call TRBJ2-3; maybe TRBD2 (5 bases). Germline V gene sequence: CDR1 SQVTM, CDR2 ANQGSEA. The V end was cut by 5 bases, the J end by 6 bases, with 9 bases between. This CDR3 is 11 amino acids long. The CDR3 DNA reads TGCAGCGTTCGGGGATGGGATACGCAGTATTTT. As protein: CSVRGWDTQYF.

This clone was recorded only once. The rearrangement uses TRBV4-2 and TRBJ1-2; TRBD1 agrees at 8 bases. The CDR3 contains 15 residues. V dropped 2 bases and J dropped 3; count of bases not matched to a gene: 5. Germline assignment: CDR1 LGHNA and CDR2 YNFKEQ. Written as DNA, the CDR3 is TGTGCCAGCAGCCAATGGGCAGGGGGCGACTATGGCTACACCTTC. It is translated as CASSQWAGGDYGYTF.

The chain carries TRBV6-5 and TRBJ1-5; D is unresolved. This CDR3 region has 14 residues. CDR1 MNHEY and CDR2 SVGAGI come from the germline V gene. V was cut by 0 bases and J by 5 bases, with 8 bases left in between. This CDR3 reads CASSYSRRHQPQHF. The CDR3 bases are TGTGCCAGCAGTTACTCGAGGAGGCATCAGCCCCAGCATTTT.

The genes are TRBV6-1 and TRBJ1-2; unclear D gene. V lost 1 base to trimming and J lost 0 bases, with 6 bases between them. There are 14 residues in the CDR3. CDR1 and CDR2 (germline): MNHNS, SASEGT. The CDR3: CASSEGSSNYGYTF. CDR3 sequence (DNA): TGTGCCAGCAGTGAAGGTAGCTCTAACTATGGCTACACCTTC.